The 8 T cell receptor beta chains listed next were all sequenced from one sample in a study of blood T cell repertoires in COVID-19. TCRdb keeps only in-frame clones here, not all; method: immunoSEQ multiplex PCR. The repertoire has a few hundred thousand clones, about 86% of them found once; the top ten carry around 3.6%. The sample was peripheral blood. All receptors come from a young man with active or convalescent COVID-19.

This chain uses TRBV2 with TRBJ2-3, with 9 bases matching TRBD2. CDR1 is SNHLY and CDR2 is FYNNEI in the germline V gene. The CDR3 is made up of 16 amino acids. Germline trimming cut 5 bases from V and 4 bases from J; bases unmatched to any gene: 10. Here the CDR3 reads CASSRSGTSPADTQYF. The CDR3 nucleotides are TGTGCCAGCAGTCGTTCCGGGACTAGCCCGGCAGATACGCAGTATTTT.

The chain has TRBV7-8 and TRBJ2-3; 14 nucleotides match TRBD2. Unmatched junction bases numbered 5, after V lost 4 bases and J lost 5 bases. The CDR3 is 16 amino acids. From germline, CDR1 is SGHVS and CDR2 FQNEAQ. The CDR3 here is CASSSRTSGRLDTQYF. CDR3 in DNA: TGTGCCAGCAGCTCGCGGACTAGCGGGAGGTTAGATACGCAGTATTTT.

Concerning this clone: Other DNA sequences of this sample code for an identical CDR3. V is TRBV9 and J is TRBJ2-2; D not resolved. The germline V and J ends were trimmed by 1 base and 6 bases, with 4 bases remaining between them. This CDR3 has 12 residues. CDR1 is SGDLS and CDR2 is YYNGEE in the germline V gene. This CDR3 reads CASSVSAGELFF. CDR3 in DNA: TGTGCCAGCAGCGTATCGGCCGGGGAGCTGTTTTTT. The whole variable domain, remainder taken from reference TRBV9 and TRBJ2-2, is DSGVTQTPKHLITATGQRVTLRCSPRSGDLSVYWYQQSLDQGLQFLIQYYNGEERAKGNILERFSAQQFPDLHSELNLSSLELGDSALYFCASSVSAGELFFGEGSRLTVL.

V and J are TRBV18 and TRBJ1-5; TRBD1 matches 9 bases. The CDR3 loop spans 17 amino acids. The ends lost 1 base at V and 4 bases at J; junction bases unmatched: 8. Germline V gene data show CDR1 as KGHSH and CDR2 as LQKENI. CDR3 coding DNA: TGTGCCAGCTCACCACGAGAAGCCGGGACAGGGAATCAGCCCCAGCATTTT. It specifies CASSPREAGTGNQPQHF.

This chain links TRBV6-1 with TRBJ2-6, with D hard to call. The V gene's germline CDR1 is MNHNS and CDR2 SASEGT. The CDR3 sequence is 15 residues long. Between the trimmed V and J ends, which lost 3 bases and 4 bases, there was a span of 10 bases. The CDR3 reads CASSEHRTGANVLTF. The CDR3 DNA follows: TGTGCCAGCAGTGAGCATCGTACAGGGGCCAACGTCCTGACTTTC.

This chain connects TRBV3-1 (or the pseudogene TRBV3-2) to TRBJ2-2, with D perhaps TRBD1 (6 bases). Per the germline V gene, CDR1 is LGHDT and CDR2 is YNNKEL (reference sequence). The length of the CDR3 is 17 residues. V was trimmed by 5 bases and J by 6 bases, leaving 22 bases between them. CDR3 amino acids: CASSGQGYQGRPGELFF. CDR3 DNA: TGTGCCAGCAGCGGGCAGGGGTATCAGGGGCGCCCCGGGGAGCTGTTTTTT.

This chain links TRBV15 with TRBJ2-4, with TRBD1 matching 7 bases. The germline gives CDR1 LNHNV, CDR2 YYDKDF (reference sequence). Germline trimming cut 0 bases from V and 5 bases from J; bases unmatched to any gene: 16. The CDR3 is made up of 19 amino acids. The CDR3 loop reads CATSREGHLVRGSQNIQYF. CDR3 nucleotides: TGTGCCACCAGCAGAGAGGGACATTTGGTCAGGGGGTCTCAAAACATTCAGTACTTC. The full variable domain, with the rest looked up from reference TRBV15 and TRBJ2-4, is DAMVIQNPRYQVTQFGKPVTLSCSQTLNHNVMYWYQQKSSQAPKLLFHYYDKDFNNEADTPDNFQSRRPNTSFCFLDIRSPGLGDTAMYLCATSREGHLVRGSQNIQYFGAGTRLSVL.

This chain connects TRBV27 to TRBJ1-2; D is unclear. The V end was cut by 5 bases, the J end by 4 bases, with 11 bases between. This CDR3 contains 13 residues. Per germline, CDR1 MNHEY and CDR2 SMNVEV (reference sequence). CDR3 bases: TGTGCCAGCAGTATTCATGGCCTCTATGGCTACACCTTC. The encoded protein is CASSIHGLYGYTF.